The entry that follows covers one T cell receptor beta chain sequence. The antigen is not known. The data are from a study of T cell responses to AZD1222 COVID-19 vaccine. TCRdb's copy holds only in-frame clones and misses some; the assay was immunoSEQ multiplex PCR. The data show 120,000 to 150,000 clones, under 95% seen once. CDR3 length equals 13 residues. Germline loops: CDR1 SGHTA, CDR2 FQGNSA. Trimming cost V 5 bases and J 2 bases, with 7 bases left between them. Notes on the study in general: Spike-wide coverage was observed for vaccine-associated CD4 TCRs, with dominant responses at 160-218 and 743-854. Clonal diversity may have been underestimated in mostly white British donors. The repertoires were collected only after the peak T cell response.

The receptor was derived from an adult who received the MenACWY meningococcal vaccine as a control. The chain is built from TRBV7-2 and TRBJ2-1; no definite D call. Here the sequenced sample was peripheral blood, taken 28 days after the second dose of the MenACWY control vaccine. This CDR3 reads CASSLVAYNEQFF. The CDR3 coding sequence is TGTGCCAGCAGCCTAGTAGCCTACAATGAGCAGTTCTTC.